The 8 T cell receptor beta chains given below trace back to one sample, sequenced in a study of shared clonotypes between healthy human individuals. Assay: immunoSEQ multiplex PCR; the TCRdb copy retains only in-frame clones and omits some. The data hold about 490,000 clones, with approximately 84% observed a single time. Sequenced material: PBMCs. These receptors were collected from a woman between 40 and 55 years old in good health. Some clones in this sample may be carry-over from other donors' samples.

This chain links TRBV25-1 with TRBJ2-6; D perhaps matches TRBD2 (5 bases). V lost 5 bases and J lost 0, with 8 bases in between. The CDR3 length is 15 residues. Germline V lookup: CDR1 MGHDK, CDR2 SYGVNS. The CDR3 is CASSRDNSGANVLTF. The CDR3 nucleotides are TGTGCCAGCAGTCGGGATAACTCTGGGGCCAACGTCCTGACTTTC. The whole variable domain, remainder taken from reference TRBV25-1 and TRBJ2-6, is EADIYQTPRYLVIGTGKKITLECSQTMGHDKMYWYQQDPGMELHLIHYSYGVNSTEKGDLSSESTVSRIRTEHFPLTLESARPSHTSQYLCASSRDNSGANVLTFGAGSRLTVL.

The V and J genes are TRBV20-1 and TRBJ2-5; D is uncertain. Germline values: CDR1 DFQATT, CDR2 SNEGSKA (reference sequence). V was shortened by 3 bases and J by 5 bases, with 7 bases between the two germline ends. The CDR3 contains 11 residues. CDR3 residues: CSASHWETQYF. The CDR3 coding sequence is TGCAGTGCTAGTCACTGGGAGACCCAGTACTTC.

The V and J genes are TRBV21-1 and TRBJ1-2. TRBV21-1 is a pseudogene locus. The CDR3 consists of 14 residues. The CDR3 here is CASSKAAGYDGYTF. The CDR3 DNA follows: TGTGCCAGCAGCAAAGCGGCCGGGTACGATGGCTACACCTTC.

The rearrangement links TRBV5-4 to TRBJ2-7; 7 bases fit TRBD2. Losses at the gene ends were 0 bases for V and 3 bases for J; bases not matched to a gene: 9. The CDR3 has 16 residues. The germline CDR1 and CDR2 sequences are SGHNT and YYREEE (reference sequence). The CDR3 DNA follows: TGTGCCAGCAGCTTGGGCAGCGGCGGGGGAAACTACGAGCAGTACTTC. Its translation: CASSLGSGGGNYEQYF. Drawing the rest from reference TRBV5-4 and TRBJ2-7, the complete variable domain is ETGVTQSPTHLIKTRGQQVTLRCSSQSGHNTVSWYQQALGQGPQFIFQYYREEENGRGNFPPRFSGLQFPNYSSELNVNALELDDSALYLCASSLGSGGGNYEQYFGPGTRLTVT.

This clone was recorded at least ten times. The sample holds other DNA sequences that translate to the same CDR3. The chain couples TRBV5-1 to TRBJ2-2; tentatively, D is TRBD2 (5 bases). The CDR3 consists of 13 residues. Per the germline V gene, CDR1 is SGHRS and CDR2 is YFSETQ. Trimming pared 2 bases from V and 6 bases from J, leaving 8 bases between. CDR3 sequence reads: CASSFPGAGELFF. The CDR3 coding sequence is TGCGCCAGCAGCTTCCCCGGGGCCGGGGAGCTGTTTTTT.

Regarding this clone: A far bigger clonotype differs at one base, so this is likely a read error. The same CDR3 is also encoded by other DNA sequences in this sample. The V call is TRBV6-5, the J call TRBJ2-5; TRBD2 matches 8 bases. The DNA end favors TRBJ2-7, so the J call may be wrong. This CDR3 comprises 15 residues. Germline V CDR1 and CDR2: MNHEY, SVGAGI. In nucleotides, the CDR3 is TGTGCCAGCAGCAGTACCGGGACTAGTACTTACGAGCAGTACTTC. Protein product: CASSSTGTSTYEQYF.

This clone has only a few counts. J is TRBJ2-5 and V is TRBV9, with D possibly TRBD1 on 5 matching bases. The CDR3 runs to 13 residues. Per germline, CDR1 SGDLS and CDR2 YYNGEE. Trimming stripped 6 bases from V and 4 bases from J, with 13 bases between. The CDR3 bases are TGTGCCAGCACCGGCGCAGGGCGAGAGACCCAGTACTTC. The encoded protein is CASTGAGRETQYF.

A word on this clone: This clone may be a read error of a much larger clone one base away. V usage is TRBV5-4 and J usage is TRBJ1-1, with TRBD1 identical over 7 bases. The CDR3 runs 14 residues. CDR1 is SGHNT and CDR2 is YYREEE in the germline V gene (reference sequence). CDR3 protein: CAGSIDRANTEAFF. CDR3 nucleotide sequence: TGTGCCGGCAGCATAGACAGGGCGAACACTGAAGCTTTCTTT.